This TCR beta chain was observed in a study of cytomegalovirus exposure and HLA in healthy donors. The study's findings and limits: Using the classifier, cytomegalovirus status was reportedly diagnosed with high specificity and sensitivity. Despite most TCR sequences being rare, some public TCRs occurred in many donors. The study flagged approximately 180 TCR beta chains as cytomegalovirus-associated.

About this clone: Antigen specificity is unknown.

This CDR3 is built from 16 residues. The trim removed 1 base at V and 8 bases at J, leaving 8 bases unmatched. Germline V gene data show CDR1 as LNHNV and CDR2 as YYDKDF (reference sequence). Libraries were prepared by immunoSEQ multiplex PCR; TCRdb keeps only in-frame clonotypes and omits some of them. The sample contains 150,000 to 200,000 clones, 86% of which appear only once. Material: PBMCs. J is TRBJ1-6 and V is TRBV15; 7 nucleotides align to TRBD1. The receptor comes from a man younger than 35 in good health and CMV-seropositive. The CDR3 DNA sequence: TGTGCCACCAGCAGAGCCCTGACAGGGACGGATTCACCCCTCCACTTT. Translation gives CATSRALTGTDSPLHF.